This paragraph reports one TCR beta chain. Germline V gene data show CDR1 as SGHTA and CDR2 as FQGTGA. V was pared by 1 base and J by 2 bases, with 12 bases between. The CDR3 loop spans 16 amino acids. The data derive from a study of blood T cell repertoires in COVID-19. The overall study: The United States, Italy and Spain were the sources of the acute and convalescent COVID-19 samples. PBMCs, B-cell-depleted T cells, or T cells were the source of the cDNA or gDNA that made up the material.

Per the original methods: The assay estimated nucleated cells by amplifying reference gene primers. Assay: immunoSEQ multiplex PCR; the TCRdb copy retains only in-frame clones and omits some. V and J calls and clone size follow that table, whereas D and trimming were derived from the DNA. Here the sample spans 200,000 to 300,000 clones, approximately 82% being singletons. The sequencing input was peripheral blood. The V and J genes are TRBV7-3 and TRBJ2-1; a possible D gene is TRBD2 (5 bases). The receptor's source is a young man who had recovered from COVID-19. As DNA, the CDR3 is TGTGCCAGCAGCTTAAGCTTTACTAGTCCCTACAATGAGCAGTTCTTC. Translating it yields CASSLSFTSPYNEQFF.